This T cell receptor beta chain was obtained from a study of T cells after yellow fever vaccination. Study-wide points: Abundant clonotypes from the bulk population could contaminate FACS-sorted repertoires. CD4 and CD8 compartments shared a small share of clonotypes, likely from convergent recombination.

Trimming left V 6 bases short and J 6 bases short, with 21 bases between. This CDR3 has 16 amino acids. Looked up from germline, CDR1 is SGHVS and CDR2 is FNYEAQ. Comment on this clonotype: Its specificity is unknown.

5'RACE template switching added a universal primer site and UMIs to TCR cDNA. Via MiXCR, TCRdb re-called the 5' RACE reads, giving one row per CDR3 protein. The sample gives 100,000 to 150,000 distinct CDR3 sequences, 13% to 15% of which show up once; about 42% is in the top ten. This receptor was obtained from a man younger than 35 who received the YFV17D yellow fever vaccine. Sequencing was performed on CD8+ T cells sorted from PBMCs, taken 5 days after the yellow fever booster vaccination. The chain joins TRBV7-6 to TRBJ2-1; perhaps D is TRBD1 or TRBD2 (5 bases each). The CDR3 DNA reads TGTGCCAGCAGTCCGAGGGGTCAGGGCCCCCTCAATGAGCAGTTCTTC. Translated, it gives CASSPRGQGPLNEQFF. The full variable domain, with the rest looked up from reference TRBV7-6 and TRBJ2-1, is GAGVSQSPRYKVTKRGQDVALRCDPISGHVSLYWYRQALGQGPEFLTYFNYEAQQDKSGLPNDRFSAERPEGSISTLTIQRTEQRDSAMYRCASSPRGQGPLNEQFFGPGTRLTVL.